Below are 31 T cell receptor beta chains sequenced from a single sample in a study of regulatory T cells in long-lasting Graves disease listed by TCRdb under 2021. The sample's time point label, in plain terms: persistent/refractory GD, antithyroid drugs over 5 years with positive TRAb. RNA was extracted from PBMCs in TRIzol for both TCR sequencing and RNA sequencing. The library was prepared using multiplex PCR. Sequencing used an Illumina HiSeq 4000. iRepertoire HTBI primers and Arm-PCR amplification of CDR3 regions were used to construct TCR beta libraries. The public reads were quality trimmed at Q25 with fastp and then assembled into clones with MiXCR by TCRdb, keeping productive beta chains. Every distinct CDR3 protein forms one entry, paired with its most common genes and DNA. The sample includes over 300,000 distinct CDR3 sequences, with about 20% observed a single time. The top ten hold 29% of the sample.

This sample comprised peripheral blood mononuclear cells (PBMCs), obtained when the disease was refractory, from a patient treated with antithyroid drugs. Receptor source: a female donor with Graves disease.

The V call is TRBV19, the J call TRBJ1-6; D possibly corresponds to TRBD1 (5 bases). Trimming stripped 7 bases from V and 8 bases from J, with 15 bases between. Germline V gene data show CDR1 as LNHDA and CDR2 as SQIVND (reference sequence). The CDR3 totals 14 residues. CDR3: CASTLPGRYSPLHF. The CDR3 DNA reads TGTGCCAGTACCCTACCGGGACGGTATTCACCCCTCCACTTT. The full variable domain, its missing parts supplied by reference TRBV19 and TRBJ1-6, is DGGITQSPKYLFRKEGQNVTLSCEQNLNHDAMYWYRQDPGQGLRLIYYSQIVNDFQKGDIAEGYSVSREKKESFPLTVTSAQKNPTAFYLCASTLPGRYSPLHFGNGTRLTVT.

The CDR3 region is CASSYRGREELFF. The DNA of the CDR3 is TGTGCCAGCAGCTACAGGGGGCGCGAGGAGCTGTTTTTT. V usage is TRBV5-5 and J usage is TRBJ2-2, with 9 nucleotides matching TRBD1. The CDR3 consists of 13 residues. V lost 3 bases and J lost 10; bases outside the gene matches: 4. Germline-derived CDR1 and CDR2 are SGHKS and YYEKEE (reference sequence).

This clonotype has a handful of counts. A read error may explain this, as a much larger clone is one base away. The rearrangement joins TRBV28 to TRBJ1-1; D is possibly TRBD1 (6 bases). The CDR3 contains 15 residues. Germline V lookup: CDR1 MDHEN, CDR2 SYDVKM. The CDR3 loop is CASSFQGGGNTEASF. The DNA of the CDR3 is TGTGCCAGCAGTTTCCAAGGGGGAGGGAACACTGAAGCTTCCTTT. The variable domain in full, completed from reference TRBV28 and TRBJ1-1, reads DVKVTQSSRYLVKRTGEKVFLECVQDMDHENMFWYRQDPGLGLRLIYFSYDVKMKEKGDIPEGYSVSREKKERFSLILESASTNQTSMYLCASSFQGGGNTEASFGQGTRLTVV.

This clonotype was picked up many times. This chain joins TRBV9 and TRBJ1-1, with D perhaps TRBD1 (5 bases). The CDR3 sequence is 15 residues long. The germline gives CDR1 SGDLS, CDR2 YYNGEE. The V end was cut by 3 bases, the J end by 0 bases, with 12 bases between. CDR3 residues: CASSAPGRLNTEAFF. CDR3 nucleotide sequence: TGTGCCAGCAGCGCACCGGGACGCCTGAACACTGAAGCTTTCTTT. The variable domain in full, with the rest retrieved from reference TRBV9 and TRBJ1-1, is DSGVTQTPKHLITATGQRVTLRCSPRSGDLSVYWYQQSLDQGLQFLIQYYNGEERAKGNILERFSAQQFPDLHSELNLSSLELGDSALYFCASSAPGRLNTEAFFGQGTRLTVV.

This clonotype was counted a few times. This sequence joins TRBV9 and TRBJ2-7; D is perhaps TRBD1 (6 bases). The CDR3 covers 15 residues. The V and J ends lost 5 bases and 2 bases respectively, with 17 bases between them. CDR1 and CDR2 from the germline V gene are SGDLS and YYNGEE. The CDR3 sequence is CASSSGPQGTYEQYF. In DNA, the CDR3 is TGTGCCAGCAGTTCAGGGCCCCAGGGGACCTACGAGCAGTACTTC.

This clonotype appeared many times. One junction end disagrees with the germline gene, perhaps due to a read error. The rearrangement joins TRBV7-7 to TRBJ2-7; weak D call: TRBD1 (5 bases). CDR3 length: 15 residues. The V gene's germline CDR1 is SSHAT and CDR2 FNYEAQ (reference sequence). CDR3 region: CASSVGASPIYEQYF. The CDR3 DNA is TGTGCTAGCAGCGTAGGGGCGAGTCCGATCTACGAGCAGTACTTC.

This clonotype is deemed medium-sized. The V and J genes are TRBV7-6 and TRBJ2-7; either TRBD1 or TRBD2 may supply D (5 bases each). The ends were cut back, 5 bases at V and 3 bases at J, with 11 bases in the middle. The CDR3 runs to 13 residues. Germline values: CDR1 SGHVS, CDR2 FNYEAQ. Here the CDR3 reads CASSPGPNYEQYF. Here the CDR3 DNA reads TGTGCCAGCAGCCCGGGACCGAACTACGAGCAGTACTTC.

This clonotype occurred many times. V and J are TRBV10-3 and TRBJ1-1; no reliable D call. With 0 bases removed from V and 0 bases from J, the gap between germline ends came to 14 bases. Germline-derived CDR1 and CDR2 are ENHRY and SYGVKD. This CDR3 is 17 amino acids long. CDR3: CAISESVRGGLNTEAFF. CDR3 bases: TGTGCCATCAGTGAGTCGGTCCGCGGCGGCTTGAACACTGAAGCTTTCTTT.

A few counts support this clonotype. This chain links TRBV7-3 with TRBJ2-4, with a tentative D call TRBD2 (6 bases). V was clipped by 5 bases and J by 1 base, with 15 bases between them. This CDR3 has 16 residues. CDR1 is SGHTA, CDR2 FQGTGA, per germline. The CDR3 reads CASSPRLEKAKNIQYF. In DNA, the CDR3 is TGTGCCAGCAGCCCACGACTAGAGAAGGCCAAAAACATTCAGTACTTC.

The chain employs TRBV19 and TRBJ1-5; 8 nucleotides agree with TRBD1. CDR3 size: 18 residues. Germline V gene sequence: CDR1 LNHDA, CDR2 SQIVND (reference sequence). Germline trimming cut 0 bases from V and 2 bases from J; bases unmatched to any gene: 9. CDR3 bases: TGTGCCAGTAGTATAGACGGACAGGGACGGTTAGGCAATCAGCCCCAGCATTTT. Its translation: CASSIDGQGRLGNQPQHF.

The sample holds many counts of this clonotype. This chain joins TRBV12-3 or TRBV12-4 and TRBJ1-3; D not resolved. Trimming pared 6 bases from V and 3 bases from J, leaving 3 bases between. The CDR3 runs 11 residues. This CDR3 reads CASRSGNTIYF. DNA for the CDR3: TGTGCCAGCAGGAGTGGAAACACCATATATTTT.

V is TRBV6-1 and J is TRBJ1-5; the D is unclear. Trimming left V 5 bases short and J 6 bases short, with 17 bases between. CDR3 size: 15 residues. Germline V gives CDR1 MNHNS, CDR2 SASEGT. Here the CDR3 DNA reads TGTGCCAGCAGTAAGGACGTCCCTAGGAGTCAGCCCCAGCATTTT. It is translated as CASSKDVPRSQPQHF.

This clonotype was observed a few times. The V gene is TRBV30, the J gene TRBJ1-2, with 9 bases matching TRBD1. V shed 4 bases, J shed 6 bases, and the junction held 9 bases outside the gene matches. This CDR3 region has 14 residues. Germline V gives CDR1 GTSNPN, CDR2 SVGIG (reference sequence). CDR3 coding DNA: TGTGCCTGGATTTCCAACAGGGGGCGTAATGGCTACACCTTC. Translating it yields CAWISNRGRNGYTF.

CDR3 in DNA: TGTGCCAGCAGTTCCCCTCAGAGGGGACTCTATGGCTACACCTTC. This encodes CASSSPQRGLYGYTF. The chain is built from TRBV6-5 and TRBJ1-2; tentative D call: TRBD1 (5 bases). The CDR3 spans 15 residues. V was pared by 4 bases and J by 4 bases, with 16 bases between. Germline values: CDR1 MNHEY, CDR2 SVGAGI.

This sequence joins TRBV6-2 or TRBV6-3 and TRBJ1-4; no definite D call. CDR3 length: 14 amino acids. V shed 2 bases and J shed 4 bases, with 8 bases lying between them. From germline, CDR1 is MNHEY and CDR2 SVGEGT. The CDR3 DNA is TGTGCCAGCAGTTACGGCAGCCGTAATGAAAAACTGTTTTTT. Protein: CASSYGSRNEKLFF.

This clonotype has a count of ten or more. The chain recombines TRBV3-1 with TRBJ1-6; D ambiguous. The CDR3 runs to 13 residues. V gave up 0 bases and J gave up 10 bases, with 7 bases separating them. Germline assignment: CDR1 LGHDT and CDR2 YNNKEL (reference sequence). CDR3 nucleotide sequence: TGTGCCAGCAGCCAAGAGGCGGCATCACCCCTCCACTTT. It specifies CASSQEAASPLHF.

CDR3 protein: CASSQEAGWEVAEAFF. CDR3 DNA: TGTGCCAGCAGCCAAGAAGCGGGCTGGGAGGTGGCTGAAGCTTTCTTT. The rearrangement links TRBV3-1 to TRBJ1-1; D is unresolved. V lost 0 bases and J 6 bases, leaving 17 bases between the germline ends. Germline V gene lookup returns CDR1 LGHDT and CDR2 YNNKEL (reference sequence). The CDR3 spans 16 residues.

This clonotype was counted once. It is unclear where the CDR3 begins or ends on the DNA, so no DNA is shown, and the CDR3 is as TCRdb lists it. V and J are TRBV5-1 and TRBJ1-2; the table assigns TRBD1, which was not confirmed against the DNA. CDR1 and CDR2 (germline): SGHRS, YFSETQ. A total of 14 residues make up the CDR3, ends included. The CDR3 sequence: CASSTFGQGQGYTF.

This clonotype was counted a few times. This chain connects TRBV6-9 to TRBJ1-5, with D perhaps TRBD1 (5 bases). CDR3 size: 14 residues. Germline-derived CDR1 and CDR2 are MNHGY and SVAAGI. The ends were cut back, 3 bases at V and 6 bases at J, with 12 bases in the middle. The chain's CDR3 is CASSYQPGLQPQHF. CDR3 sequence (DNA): TGTGCCAGCAGTTACCAGCCAGGGCTTCAGCCCCAGCATTTT.

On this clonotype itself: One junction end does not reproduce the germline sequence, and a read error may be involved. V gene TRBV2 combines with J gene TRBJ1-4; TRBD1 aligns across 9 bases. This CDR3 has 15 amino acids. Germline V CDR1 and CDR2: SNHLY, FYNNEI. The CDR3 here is CASSITGQGGEKLSF. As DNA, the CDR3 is TGTGCCAGCAGTATCACGGGACAGGGCGGTGAAAAACTGTCTTTT.

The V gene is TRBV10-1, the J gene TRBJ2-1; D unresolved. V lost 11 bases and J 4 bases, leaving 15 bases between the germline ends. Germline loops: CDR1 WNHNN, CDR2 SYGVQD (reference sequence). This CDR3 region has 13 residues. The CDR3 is CAPTPPRYNEQFF. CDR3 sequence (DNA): TGCGCCCCCACCCCCCCCAGGTACAATGAGCAGTTCTTC.

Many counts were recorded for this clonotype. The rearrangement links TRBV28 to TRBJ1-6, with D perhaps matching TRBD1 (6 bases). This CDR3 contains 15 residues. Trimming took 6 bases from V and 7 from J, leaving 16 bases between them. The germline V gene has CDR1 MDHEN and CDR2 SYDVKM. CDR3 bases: TGTGCCAGCAGGTTACAGGGTTTAGGCAATTCACCCCTCCACTTT. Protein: CASRLQGLGNSPLHF.

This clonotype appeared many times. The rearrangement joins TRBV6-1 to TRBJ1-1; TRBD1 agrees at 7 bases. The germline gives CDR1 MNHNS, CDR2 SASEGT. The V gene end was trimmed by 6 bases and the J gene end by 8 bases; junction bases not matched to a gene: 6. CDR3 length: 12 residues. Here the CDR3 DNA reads TGTGCCAGCAGATACCGGGACAGAGAAGCTTTCTTT. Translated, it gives CASRYRDREAFF.

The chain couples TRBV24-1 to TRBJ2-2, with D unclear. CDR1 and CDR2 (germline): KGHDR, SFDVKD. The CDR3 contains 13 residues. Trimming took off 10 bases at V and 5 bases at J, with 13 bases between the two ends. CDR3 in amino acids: CATTHHETGELFF. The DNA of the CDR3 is TGTGCCACTACTCACCACGAGACCGGGGAGCTGTTTTTT.

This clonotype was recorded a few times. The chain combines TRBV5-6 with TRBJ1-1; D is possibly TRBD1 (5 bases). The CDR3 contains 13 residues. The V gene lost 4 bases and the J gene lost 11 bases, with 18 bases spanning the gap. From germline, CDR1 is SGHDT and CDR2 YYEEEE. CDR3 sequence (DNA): TGTGCCAGCAGCCGTCGACAGCCGAGCGCGGCTTTCTTT. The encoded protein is CASSRRQPSAAFF.

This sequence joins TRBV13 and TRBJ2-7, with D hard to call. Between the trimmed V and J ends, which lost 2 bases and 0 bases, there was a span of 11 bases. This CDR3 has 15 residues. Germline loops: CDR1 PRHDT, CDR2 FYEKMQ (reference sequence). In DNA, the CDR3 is TGTGCCAGCAGCTTAATAGTCAGGTACTCCTACGAGCAGTACTTC. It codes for CASSLIVRYSYEQYF.

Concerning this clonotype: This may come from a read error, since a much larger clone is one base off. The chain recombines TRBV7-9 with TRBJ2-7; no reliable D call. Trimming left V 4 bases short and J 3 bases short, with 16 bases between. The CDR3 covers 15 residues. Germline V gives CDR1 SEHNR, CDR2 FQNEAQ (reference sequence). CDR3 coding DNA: TGTGCCAGCAGCTCACTCTCCGCGCCAGGCTACGAGCAGTACTTC. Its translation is CASSSLSAPGYEQYF.

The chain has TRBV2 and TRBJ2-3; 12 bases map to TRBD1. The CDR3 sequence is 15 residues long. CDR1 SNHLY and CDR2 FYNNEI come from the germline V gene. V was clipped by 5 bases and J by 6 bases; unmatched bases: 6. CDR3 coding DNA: TGTGCCAGCAGTTCGGGGACAGGGGGCATGGATACGCAGTATTTT. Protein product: CASSSGTGGMDTQYF.

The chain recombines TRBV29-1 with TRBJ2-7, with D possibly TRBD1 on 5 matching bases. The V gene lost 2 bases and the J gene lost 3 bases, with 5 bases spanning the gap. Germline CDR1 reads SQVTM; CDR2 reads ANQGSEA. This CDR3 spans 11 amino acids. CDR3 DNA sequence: TGCAGCGTTGAAAGGGGCTACGAGCAGTACTTC. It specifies CSVERGYEQYF.

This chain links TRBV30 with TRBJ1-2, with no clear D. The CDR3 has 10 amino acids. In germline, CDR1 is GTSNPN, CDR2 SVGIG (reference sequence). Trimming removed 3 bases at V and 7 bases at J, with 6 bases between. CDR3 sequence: CAWRTVGYTF. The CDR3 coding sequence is TGTGCCTGGAGGACGGTTGGCTACACCTTC.

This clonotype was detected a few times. CDR3 sequence reads: CASSQGTGSQPQHF. CDR3 nucleotides: TGTGCCAGCTCACAAGGGACAGGGAGTCAGCCCCAGCATTTT. The chain couples TRBV18 to TRBJ1-5; 9 bases map to TRBD1. With V trimmed by 4 bases and J by 6 bases, 4 bases remained unmatched. CDR1 and CDR2 from the germline V gene are KGHSH and LQKENI. There are 14 residues in the CDR3.